Below, 2 T cell receptor beta chains from the same sample are listed, as sequenced in a study of OX40 agonist ivuxolimab in advanced cancers. This table comes from immunoSEQ multiplex PCR, and its TCRdb copy is limited to in-frame clones, with some not included. The table records around 62,000 clones, 65% to 90% of them present only once. The sample consisted of CD4+ or CD8+ T cells sorted from blood, taken in a trial of the OX40 agonist ivuxolimab. These receptors were taken from an adult with an advanced solid tumor such as melanoma, head and neck, liver or kidney cancer.

The chain joins TRBV19 to TRBJ1-1; a weak D match, TRBD1 (5 bases). This CDR3 contains 13 residues. CDR1 LNHDA and CDR2 SQIVND come from the germline V gene (reference sequence). Deletions cut 11 bases from V and 5 bases from J, with 18 bases between. CDR3 coding DNA: TGTGCCTCCCGGCACAGGTCCGAAACTGAAGCTTTCTTT. Translating it yields CASRHRSETEAFF.

The V call is TRBV5-1, the J call TRBJ1-1, with D possibly being TRBD1 (6 bases). The CDR3 consists of 15 residues. Germline V gene lookup returns CDR1 SGHRS and CDR2 YFSETQ. The ends were cut back, 6 bases at V and 1 base at J, with 16 bases in the middle. The CDR3 DNA is TGCGCCAGCAACGTGGGGGCAAACGGGAACACTGAAGCTTTCTTT. This encodes CASNVGANGNTEAFF.